This T cell receptor beta chain is from a study of T cell clonotyping in hematopoietic cell transplantation. The CDR3 is 16 residues long. The germline V gene encodes CDR1 SGHVS and CDR2 FNYEAQ. The ends lost 1 base at V and 8 bases at J; junction bases unmatched: 9. Note on this clone: Its antigen is undetermined.

The study's findings and limits: After transplant, recipient diversity fell while pathologically expanded clonotypes grew through day 180. Few recipient clonotypes overlapped donors; over 95% were de novo at given depth. Graft donor and pretransplant recipient Inverse Simpson Index values predicted broader posttransplant TCR diversity.

Sequenced by immunoSEQ multiplex PCR; TCRdb stores in-frame clones only, minus some. The sample yields about 16,000 clones, less than 80% seen once. The V call is TRBV7-6, the J call TRBJ2-1; TRBD2 aligns across 9 bases. This material consisted of PBMCs, taken 30 days after allogeneic stem cell transplant. This TCR was sampled from a male patient aged 50 to 59 who had an allogeneic stem cell transplant from an unrelated donor, so T cells may come from the graft donor. Some clones in this sample may be carry-over from other donors' samples. The CDR3 loop reads CASSLGGGRALDEQFF. The CDR3 region has the DNA TGTGCCAGCAGCTTAGGAGGCGGGAGGGCCCTCGATGAGCAGTTCTTC.